The 3 T cell receptor beta chains in this list originate from one sample, sequenced in a study of CD8 T cells in ankylosing spondylitis. TCRdb reanalysed the 5' RACE reads using MiXCR and keeps one entry per CDR3 protein. The data contain about 150,000 distinct CDR3 sequences, 30% to 40% of them singletons. Sequencing used synovial fluid, either unsorted or a sorted T cell fraction (not recorded which). These receptors were collected from a male donor with ankylosing spondylitis.

The chain employs TRBV6-1 and TRBJ1-1, with TRBD1 matching 8 bases. V lost 6 bases, J lost 7 bases, and 10 bases stayed unmatched. The CDR3 sequence is 14 residues long. The germline V gene has CDR1 MNHNS and CDR2 SASEGT. For the CDR3, the DNA is TGTGCCAGCAGACACCATCAGGGGGCCTTTGAAGCTTTCTTT. This encodes CASRHHQGAFEAFF.

V and J are TRBV20-1 and TRBJ2-7; perhaps TRBD2 as D (6 bases). Germline V gives CDR1 DFQATT, CDR2 SNEGSKA (reference sequence). The CDR3 totals 15 residues. V lost 0 bases to trimming and J lost 5 bases, with 17 bases between them. CDR3 bases: TGCAGTGCTAGAGATATAACGACTAGTCGTCACGAGCAGTACTTC. The encoded protein is CSARDITTSRHEQYF.

This clonotype was counted a single time. The V gene is TRBV28, the J gene TRBJ1-2; tentatively, D is TRBD1 (6 bases). This CDR3 comprises 13 residues. CDR1 and CDR2 (germline): MDHEN, SYDVKM. V was shortened by 6 bases and J by 4 bases, with 12 bases between the two germline ends. CDR3: CASRAQGLYGYTF. CDR3 bases: TGTGCCAGCAGAGCCCAGGGGCTCTATGGCTACACCTTC.